The next 11 T cell receptor beta chains were all read from a single sample in a study of cytomegalovirus exposure and HLA in healthy donors (dated by TCRdb to 2017 to 2019). The library was obtained by the immunoSEQ multiplex PCR assay. For the multiplex PCR, a mixture combining 60 forward primers for TCR Vbeta segments and 13 reverse primers for TCR Jbeta segments was used. This is the immuneACCESS table as TCRdb keeps it, with only in-frame sequences that have V and J called. A part of the clones is gone; compared with another copy, unresolved V genes explain less than half, and the rest is unexplained. Present in this sample are tens of thousands of clones, roughly 82% of which were seen just once. Of the sample, 9.5% to 13% falls within the top ten clones. Material: PBMCs. The source of these receptors is a male donor in good health and CMV-seropositive.

The CDR3 protein is CASSYRAPTGEQYF. The DNA of the CDR3 is TGTGCCAGCAGTTACCGGGCCCCTACGGGGGAGCAGTACTTC. The rearrangement joins TRBV6-5 to TRBJ2-7; D is perhaps TRBD2 (5 bases). Trimming removed 2 bases at V and 7 bases at J, with 15 bases between. Germline lookup yields CDR1 MNHEY and CDR2 SVGAGI. The CDR3 covers 14 residues.

The V and J genes are TRBV6-1 and TRBJ1-1; perhaps TRBD1 as D (6 bases). Trimming stripped 4 bases from V and 1 base from J, with 10 bases between. The germline gives CDR1 MNHNS, CDR2 SASEGT. CDR3 size: 14 residues. The CDR3 region is CASSAGTKNTEAFF. In DNA, the CDR3 is TGTGCCAGCAGTGCCGGGACAAAGAACACTGAAGCTTTCTTT.

Note on this clone: Other nucleotide sequences from this sample produce the same CDR3. V and J are TRBV7-2 and TRBJ2-2; TRBD2 is a possible D gene (6 bases). The CDR3 is 14 residues long. Trimming stripped 4 bases from V and 1 base from J, with 7 bases between. Germline V gives CDR1 SGHTA, CDR2 FQGNSA. The CDR3 region is CASSSGLNTGELFF. CDR3 in DNA: TGTGCCAGCAGCTCGGGACTGAACACCGGGGAGCTGTTTTTT.

V is TRBV2 and J is TRBJ1-1, with TRBD1 identical over 7 bases. The germline CDR1 and CDR2 sequences are SNHLY and FYNNEI. V was pared by 1 base and J by 0 bases, with 5 bases of the junction left unmatched. This CDR3 spans 16 amino acids. CDR3 DNA sequence: TGTGCCAGCAGTGAAGACCTGGACAGGCTGAACACTGAAGCTTTCTTT. Translated: CASSEDLDRLNTEAFF.

This clone was recorded a few times. Other DNA sequences within the sample encode an identical CDR3. The CDR3 region is CASSPVSGANVLTF. The CDR3 region has the DNA TGTGCCAGCAGTCCGGTCTCTGGGGCCAACGTCCTGACTTTC. The genes are TRBV27 and TRBJ2-6; no clear D. V lost 5 bases and J lost 0, with 5 bases in between. Per the germline V gene, CDR1 is MNHEY and CDR2 is SMNVEV (reference sequence). CDR3 size: 14 residues.

CDR3 sequence (DNA): TGTGCCAGCAGCCCCAGTGGGGGGACAGATACGCAGTATTTT. It yields the protein CASSPSGGTDTQYF. The V call is TRBV7-6, the J call TRBJ2-3; D is possibly TRBD2 (6 bases). V was clipped by 5 bases and J by 3 bases, with 12 bases between them. The length of the CDR3 is 14 residues. The germline CDR1 and CDR2 sequences are SGHVS and FNYEAQ.

CDR3 nucleotide sequence: TGTGCCAGCAGTTTCCCTGGGGCCGAGCAGTACTTC. This gives the protein CASSFPGAEQYF. This chain connects TRBV27 to TRBJ2-7; a possible D gene is TRBD1 (5 bases). The CDR3 consists of 12 residues. V was pared by 3 bases and J by 6 bases, with 9 bases between. Germline V gene lookup returns CDR1 MNHEY and CDR2 SMNVEV (reference sequence).

This clone was found once. V gene TRBV7-9 combines with J gene TRBJ2-2; D uncertain. The CDR3 runs to 13 residues. Per the germline V gene, CDR1 is SEHNR and CDR2 is FQNEAQ (reference sequence). V lost 2 bases to trimming and J lost 3 bases, with 4 bases between them. This CDR3 reads CASSLSYTGELFF. CDR3 nucleotides: TGTGCCAGCAGCTTATCGTACACCGGGGAGCTGTTTTTT.

Remarks on this clone: Distinct nucleotide sequences in the sample also encode this CDR3. The genes are TRBV5-6 and TRBJ1-1; possible D gene TRBD1, 6 bases. This CDR3 region has 15 residues. Germline V lookup: CDR1 SGHDT, CDR2 YYEEEE. V was clipped by 5 bases and J by 6 bases, with 20 bases between them. As DNA, the CDR3 is TGTGCCAGCAGTTTGTGGCAGGGGAAGGGGGCTGAAGCTTTCTTT. Protein sequence: CASSLWQGKGAEAFF.

This clone was observed once. The chain is built from TRBV18 and TRBJ1-4; the match to TRBD1 covers 10 bases. The trim removed 3 bases at V and 0 bases at J, leaving 7 bases unmatched. The germline gives CDR1 KGHSH, CDR2 LQKENI. The CDR3 covers 18 residues. This CDR3 is CASSPGQGSLSTNEKLFF. In nucleotides, the CDR3 is TGTGCCAGCTCACCGGGACAGGGGTCCCTTTCAACTAATGAAAAACTGTTTTTT.

The chain carries TRBV2 and TRBJ1-1; weak D call: TRBD1 (6 bases). The CDR3 covers 14 residues. The germline V and J ends were trimmed by 4 bases and 4 bases, with 13 bases remaining between them. In germline, CDR1 is SNHLY, CDR2 FYNNEI. The CDR3 region is CASSAQGLTTEAFF. The CDR3 DNA follows: TGTGCCAGCAGTGCCCAGGGGTTAACCACTGAAGCTTTCTTT.